The clone carrying this TCR beta chain was seen a few times. This entry is derived from a study of blood T cell repertoires in COVID-19. TCRdb's table, derived via immunoSEQ multiplex PCR, lists solely in-frame clones and lacks some. This repertoire shows over 250,000 clones, 80% to 90% found once; its top ten account for about 1.6%. Germline CDR1 and CDR2: DFQATT and SNEGSKA (reference sequence). The V end lost 3 bases, the J end lost 6 bases, and 12 bases lay between the germline ends. This CDR3 has 13 residues. Material: peripheral blood. This receptor was identified in a woman aged 40 to 55 who had recovered from COVID-19. The chain uses TRBV20-1 and TRBJ2-1, with D unclear. CDR3 nucleotides: TGCAGTGCTAGTCGGCTAGTAGGCAATGAGCAGTTCTTC. Its protein is CSASRLVGNEQFF.